The rows below give T cell receptor beta chains drawn from one sample of a study of shared clonotypes between healthy human individuals. The repertoire was sequenced with immunoSEQ multiplex PCR; TCRdb's copy has only in-frame clones and lacks some. The sample includes approximately 740,000 clones, 80% to 95% of them seen just once. Material: naive CD8+ T cells sorted from blood. The receptors stem from a young man in good health. Each CDR3 is given with its conserved first and last residue. The order of the fields is D gene, J gene, V gene, clone size, CDR3 protein, CDR3 DNA. D genes are given only for firm matches. The size field is filled for only some rows; it gives once, few, many or a size class.

D gene: NA; J gene: TRBJ2-7; V gene: TRBV19; clone size: NA; CDR3 protein: CASSPRRRSGTYEQYF; CDR3 DNA: TGTGCCAGTAGCCCCCGAAGGAGGTCGGGGACCTACGAGCAGTACTTC
D gene: TRBD1; J gene: TRBJ1-3; V gene: TRBV7-9; clone size: once; CDR3 protein: CASRGTDSGNTIYF; CDR3 DNA: TGTGCCAGCAGAGGGACAGACTCTGGAAACACCATATATTTT
D gene: TRBD2; J gene: TRBJ2-7; V gene: TRBV19; clone size: NA; CDR3 protein: CASSPGGGAHEQYF; CDR3 DNA: TGTGCCAGTAGCCCGGGGGGAGGGGCCCACGAGCAGTACTTC
D gene: TRBD1; J gene: TRBJ1-5; V gene: TRBV28; clone size: NA; CDR3 protein: CASELGQGGRQPQHF; CDR3 DNA: TGTGCCAGCGAGCTGGGACAGGGGGGTCGTCAGCCCCAGCATTTT
D gene: NA; J gene: TRBJ2-5; V gene: TRBV6-5; clone size: NA; CDR3 protein: CASSYGSPETQYF; CDR3 DNA: TGTGCCAGCAGTTATGGCTCACCGGAGACCCAGTACTTC
D gene: NA; J gene: TRBJ1-1; V gene: TRBV15; clone size: NA; CDR3 protein: CATSTRTATEAFF; CDR3 DNA: TGTGCCACCAGCACCAGGACAGCCACTGAAGCTTTCTTT
D gene: NA; J gene: TRBJ1-3; V gene: TRBV7-6; clone size: NA; CDR3 protein: CASRTGNTIYF; CDR3 DNA: TGTGCCAGTCGGACAGGAAACACCATATATTTT
D gene: NA; J gene: TRBJ2-3; V gene: TRBV2; clone size: NA; CDR3 protein: CASSDLNTDTQYF; CDR3 DNA: TGTGCCAGCTCCGACCTTAACACAGATACGCAGTATTTT
D gene: TRBD2; J gene: TRBJ2-3; V gene: TRBV7-2; clone size: NA; CDR3 protein: CASSLEAGEDTQYF; CDR3 DNA: TGTGCCAGCAGCTTAGAAGCGGGGGAAGATACGCAGTATTTT
D gene: TRBD2; J gene: TRBJ2-7; V gene: TRBV5-1; clone size: NA; CDR3 protein: CASTLTSGSYEQYF; CDR3 DNA: TGCGCCAGCACCCTGACTAGCGGTTCCTACGAGCAGTACTTC
D gene: NA; J gene: TRBJ1-1; V gene: TRBV5-6; clone size: NA; CDR3 protein: CASSLSRQPNTEAFF; CDR3 DNA: TGTGCCAGCAGCTTGTCGCGCCAGCCGAACACTGAAGCTTTCTTT
D gene: TRBD1; J gene: TRBJ1-1; V gene: TRBV5-6; clone size: NA; CDR3 protein: CASSWEGSGGGPNTEAFF; CDR3 DNA: TGTGCCAGCAGCTGGGAGGGGTCCGGAGGGGGCCCGAACACTGAAGCTTTCTTT
D gene: TRBD1; J gene: TRBJ2-7; V gene: TRBV2; clone size: once; CDR3 protein: CASRAQGRPYEQYF; CDR3 DNA: TGTGCCAGCAGAGCACAGGGGAGACCCTACGAGCAGTACTTC
D gene: NA; J gene: TRBJ1-1; V gene: TRBV7-9; clone size: NA; CDR3 protein: CASSPATGARNTEAFF; CDR3 DNA: TGTGCCAGCAGCCCGGCGACAGGCGCGAGGAACACTGAAGCTTTCTTT
D gene: NA; J gene: TRBJ1-3; V gene: TRBV29-1; clone size: NA; CDR3 protein: CSVEGQGSPGNTIYF; CDR3 DNA: TGCAGCGTTGAAGGTCAGGGGAGTCCTGGAAACACCATATATTTT
D gene: NA; J gene: TRBJ2-5; V gene: TRBV7-6; clone size: NA; CDR3 protein: CASSLGRHQETQYF; CDR3 DNA: TGTGCCAGCAGCTTGGGAAGGCACCAAGAGACCCAGTACTTC
D gene: TRBD2; J gene: TRBJ2-5; V gene: TRBV28; clone size: NA; CDR3 protein: CASSDGAGWYQETQYF; CDR3 DNA: TGTGCCAGCAGTGACGGAGCGGGATGGTACCAAGAGACCCAGTACTTC
D gene: NA; J gene: TRBJ2-7; V gene: TRBV6-6; clone size: few; CDR3 protein: CASRSLDYEQYF; CDR3 DNA: TGTGCCAGCAGATCCCTCGACTACGAGCAGTACTTC
D gene: NA; J gene: TRBJ2-3; V gene: TRBV29-1; clone size: NA; CDR3 protein: CSVAGGLRRDTQYF; CDR3 DNA: TGCAGCGTCGCCGGAGGACTACGCCGCGATACGCAGTATTTT
D gene: TRBD2; J gene: TRBJ2-2; V gene: TRBV6-1; clone size: few; CDR3 protein: CASLMTSGYTGELFF; CDR3 DNA: TGTGCCAGCCTCATGACTAGCGGCTACACCGGGGAGCTGTTTTTT
D gene: NA; J gene: TRBJ2-4; V gene: TRBV28; clone size: NA; CDR3 protein: CASSLNGQTLAKNIQYF; CDR3 DNA: TGTGCCAGCAGTTTAAACGGACAGACCCTAGCCAAAAACATTCAGTACTTC
D gene: TRBD1; J gene: TRBJ1-1; V gene: TRBV2; clone size: NA; CDR3 protein: CASRPGGADTEAFF; CDR3 DNA: TGTGCCAGCAGACCAGGGGGCGCGGACACTGAAGCTTTCTTT
D gene: NA; J gene: TRBJ1-2; V gene: TRBV5-1; clone size: NA; CDR3 protein: CASSLGVGRSYGYTF; CDR3 DNA: TGCGCCAGCAGCTTGGGTGTGGGGCGAAGCTATGGCTACACCTTC
D gene: NA; J gene: TRBJ2-7; V gene: TRBV29-1; clone size: NA; CDR3 protein: CSAQVVGLYEQYF; CDR3 DNA: TGCAGCGCCCAAGTAGTAGGACTCTACGAGCAGTACTTC
D gene: NA; J gene: TRBJ2-7; V gene: TRBV14; clone size: once; CDR3 protein: CASSQGVGTGSSSEQYF; CDR3 DNA: TGTGCCAGCAGCCAAGGAGTCGGGACTGGGTCCTCTAGTGAGCAGTACTTC
D gene: TRBD2; J gene: TRBJ2-3; V gene: TRBV14; clone size: NA; CDR3 protein: CASSLIAGVVTDTQYF; CDR3 DNA: TGTGCCAGCAGCCTAATAGCGGGAGTAGTGACAGATACGCAGTATTTT
D gene: TRBD1; J gene: TRBJ2-1; V gene: TRBV11-2; clone size: NA; CDR3 protein: CASSLWTGNGDEQFF; CDR3 DNA: TGTGCCAGCAGCTTATGGACAGGGAACGGCGATGAGCAGTTCTTC
D gene: NA; J gene: TRBJ1-3; V gene: TRBV29-1; clone size: NA; CDR3 protein: CSVGSPSGNTIYF; CDR3 DNA: TGCAGCGTCGGAAGTCCCTCTGGAAACACCATATATTTT
D gene: NA; J gene: TRBJ1-4; V gene: TRBV27; clone size: NA; CDR3 protein: CASSSPRRNEKLFF; CDR3 DNA: TGTGCCAGCAGTTCACCACGTAGAAATGAAAAACTGTTTTTT
D gene: NA; J gene: TRBJ2-5; V gene: TRBV29-1; clone size: NA; CDR3 protein: CSVEGADTIQETQYF; CDR3 DNA: TGCAGCGTTGAAGGAGCGGACACGATCCAAGAGACCCAGTACTTC
D gene: NA; J gene: TRBJ2-1; V gene: TRBV25-1; clone size: NA; CDR3 protein: CASSKKQGIRSNEQFF; CDR3 DNA: TGTGCCAGCAGCAAAAAACAGGGCATCAGGTCCAATGAGCAGTTCTTC
D gene: NA; J gene: TRBJ2-2; V gene: TRBV7-3; clone size: NA; CDR3 protein: CASSLGDGLNTGELFF; CDR3 DNA: TGTGCCAGCAGCTTAGGAGACGGGTTGAACACCGGGGAGCTGTTTTTT
D gene: NA; J gene: TRBJ2-5; V gene: TRBV14; clone size: NA; CDR3 protein: CASSQEPYQETQYF; CDR3 DNA: TGTGCCAGCAGCCAGGAACCGTACCAAGAGACCCAGTACTTC
D gene: TRBD2; J gene: TRBJ2-1; V gene: TRBV27; clone size: NA; CDR3 protein: CASSLRLVGLAGFNEQFF; CDR3 DNA: TGTGCCAGCAGTTTACGTCTCGTAGGGCTAGCGGGGTTCAATGAGCAGTTCTTC
D gene: NA; J gene: TRBJ1-1; V gene: TRBV4-3; clone size: NA; CDR3 protein: CASSQGWKWANTEAFF; CDR3 DNA: TGCGCCAGCAGCCAAGGCTGGAAATGGGCCAACACTGAAGCTTTCTTT